This T cell receptor (beta chain) was obtained from a study of blood T cell repertoires in COVID-19. Study-wide background: Sources were T cells, B-cell-depleted T cells, or PBMCs; the material itself was cDNA or gDNA.

The assay was immunoSEQ multiplex PCR, and TCRdb's table has in-frame clones only and misses some. This sample has some 190,000 clones, with approximately 83% found just once. Trimming cost V 3 bases and J 6 bases; bases outside gene matches: 1. The CDR3 has 13 amino acids. The germline V gene has CDR1 SGHAT and CDR2 FQDESV (reference sequence). The chain is built from TRBV11-1 and TRBJ1-4; 7 nucleotides agree with TRBD1. The sequence derives from a man aged 55 to 70 with acute or convalescent COVID-19. Material: peripheral blood. This CDR3 is CASSFTGDEKLFF. CDR3 nucleotides: TGTGCCAGCAGCTTTACAGGGGATGAAAAACTGTTTTTT.